Below are 3 T cell receptor beta chains sequenced from a single sample in a study of T cell changes during pregnancy in multiple sclerosis. Some clones are missing from TCRdb's copy, which holds only in-frame ones; the method was immunoSEQ multiplex PCR. Among 100,000 or so clones listed, more than 80% were seen once. This sample comprised peripheral blood, obtained in the second trimester of pregnancy. These receptors all come from a female donor with multiple sclerosis, enrolled in a pregnancy study.

The chain combines TRBV19 with TRBJ1-2; 8 positions match TRBD1. The V segment lost 5 bases and the J segment 0 bases; nucleotides outside the gene matches: 11. Germline lookup yields CDR1 LNHDA and CDR2 SQIVND (reference sequence). The CDR3 spans 17 residues. The CDR3 region is CASSHRGQVSSNYGYTF. The CDR3 DNA reads as TGTGCCAGTAGTCACCGGGGACAGGTCTCTTCTAACTATGGCTACACCTTC.

The gene calls are TRBV6-5 and TRBJ2-7, with a tentative D call TRBD1 (6 bases). The CDR3 is 15 residues long. Deletions cut 6 bases from V and 0 bases from J, with 15 bases between. Germline lookup yields CDR1 MNHEY and CDR2 SVGAGI. The CDR3 sequence: CASRGQGSSSYEQYF. The CDR3 bases are TGTGCCAGCAGAGGCCAGGGGTCCAGCTCCTACGAGCAGTACTTC.

On this clone itself: Within the sample, other DNA sequences also encode this same CDR3. The CDR3 reads CASSPLQETQYF. In DNA, the CDR3 is TGTGCCAGCTCACCGTTACAAGAGACCCAGTACTTC. This sequence joins TRBV18 and TRBJ2-5, with no clear D. Germline values: CDR1 KGHSH, CDR2 LQKENI. V shed 3 bases and J shed 2 bases, with 4 bases lying between them. This CDR3 comprises 12 residues.